This is a list of T cell receptor beta chains from one sample in a study of blood T cell repertoires in COVID-19. Only in-frame clones appear in the TCRdb table, and some are missing; sequencing was by immunoSEQ multiplex PCR. The table includes 100,000 to 150,000 clones, around 87% detected once. The sequenced material came from peripheral blood. Receptors originate from a woman aged 60 to 75 with acute or convalescent COVID-19. The CDR3 runs from the conserved cysteine through the conserved F or W.

V	J	CDR3
TRBV20-1	TRBJ2-1	CSASKAGGTNEQFF
TRBV18	TRBJ2-2	CASSPVTGGTGELFF
TRBV19	TRBJ2-7	CASSPTSGAGYEQYF
TRBV2	TRBJ1-1	CASSEEGANTEAFF
TRBV6-2/TRBV6-3	TRBJ1-2	CASSYDGGRNYGYTF
TRBV2	TRBJ1-5	CASSPQRGSNQPQHF
TRBV19	TRBJ1-5	CASKARGNRQPQHF
TRBV3-1/TRBV3-2	TRBJ1-2	CASSQEWAGGNYGYTF
TRBV7-2	TRBJ2-1	CASSPGLASNEQFF
TRBV9	TRBJ2-2	CASSATGLAGTGELFF
TRBV24-1	TRBJ1-4	CATSGGVGEKLFF
TRBV11-2	TRBJ2-1	CASSLDRLAQLF
TRBV3-1/TRBV3-2	TRBJ1-6	CASSQMGSFDSPLHF
TRBV27	TRBJ1-4	CASSPSWVQSGEKLFF
TRBV3-1/TRBV3-2	TRBJ1-4	CASSQGRTGGEKLFF
TRBV5-1	TRBJ2-5	CASSFGGGIETQYF
TRBV19	TRBJ1-2	CASRTPGPRYGYTF
TRBV6-6	TRBJ2-1	CASRPPLAGGSNEQFF